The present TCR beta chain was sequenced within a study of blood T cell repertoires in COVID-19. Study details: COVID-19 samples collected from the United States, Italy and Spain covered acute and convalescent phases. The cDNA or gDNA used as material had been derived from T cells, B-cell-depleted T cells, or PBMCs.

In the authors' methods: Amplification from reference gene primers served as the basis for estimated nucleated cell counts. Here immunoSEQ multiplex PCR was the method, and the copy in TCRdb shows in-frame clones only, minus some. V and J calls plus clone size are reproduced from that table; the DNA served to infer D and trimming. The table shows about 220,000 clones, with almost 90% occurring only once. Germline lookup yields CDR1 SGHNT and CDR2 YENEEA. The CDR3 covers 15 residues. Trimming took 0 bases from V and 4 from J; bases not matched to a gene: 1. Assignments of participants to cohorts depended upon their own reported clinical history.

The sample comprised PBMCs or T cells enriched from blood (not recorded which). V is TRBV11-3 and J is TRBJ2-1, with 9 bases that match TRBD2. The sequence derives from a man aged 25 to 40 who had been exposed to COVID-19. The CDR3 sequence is CASSLETSGYNEQFF. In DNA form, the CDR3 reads TGTGCCAGCAGCTTAGAGACTAGCGGATACAATGAGCAGTTCTTC.